This paragraph reports one T cell receptor (beta chain). Its antigen is currently unknown. This CDR3 is 14 amino acids long. The junction had 3 bases not matched to a gene; V was cut back by 5 bases and J by 3 bases. From germline, CDR1 is WNHNN and CDR2 SYGVQD (reference sequence). Only in-frame clones appear in the TCRdb table, and some are missing; sequencing was by immunoSEQ multiplex PCR. The sample lists under 45,000 clones; approximately 93% were seen once. This entry comes from a study of graft-versus-host responses after intestinal transplantation. Study information: Transplants were multivisceral, liver-intestinal, or isolated intestinal.

Study results and caveats: When patients had graft-donor T cell macrochimerism, their allografts held high graft-versus-host to host-versus-graft clonal ratios.

The material sequenced was PBMCs, taken 734 days after intestinal transplantation. The V call is TRBV10-1, the J call TRBJ2-3, with 9 bases identical to TRBD1. The TCR sequence derives from a human patient who received an intestinal transplant, so some T cells may come from the graft donor. The CDR3 reads CASSNRGRTDTQYF. As DNA, the CDR3 is TGCGCCAGCAGTAACAGGGGGCGGACAGATACGCAGTATTTT.